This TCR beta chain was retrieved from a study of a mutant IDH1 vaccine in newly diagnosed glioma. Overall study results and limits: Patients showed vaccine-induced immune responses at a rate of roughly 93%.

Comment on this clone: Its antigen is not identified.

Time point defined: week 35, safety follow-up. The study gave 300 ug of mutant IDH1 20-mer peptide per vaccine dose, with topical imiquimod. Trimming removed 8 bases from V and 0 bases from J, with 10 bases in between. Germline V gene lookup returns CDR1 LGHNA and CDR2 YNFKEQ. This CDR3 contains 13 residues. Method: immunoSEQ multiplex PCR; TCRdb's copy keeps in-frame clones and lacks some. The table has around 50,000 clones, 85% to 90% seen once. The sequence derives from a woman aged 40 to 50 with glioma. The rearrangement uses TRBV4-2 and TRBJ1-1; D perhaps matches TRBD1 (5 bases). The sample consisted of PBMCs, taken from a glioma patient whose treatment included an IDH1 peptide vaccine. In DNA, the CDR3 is TGTGCCAGCCAAAGCAGGGTGAACACTGAAGCTTTCTTT. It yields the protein CASQSRVNTEAFF.